Following are 23 T cell receptor beta chains from one sample sequenced in a study of blood T cell repertoires in COVID-19. Assay used: immunoSEQ multiplex PCR; TCRdb lists only in-frame clones, some missing. The sample includes 85,000 to 90,000 clones, roughly 78% of them seen just once. Sequencing input: peripheral blood. All receptors come from a woman older than 75 with acute or convalescent COVID-19.

The chain carries TRBV5-1 and TRBJ1-1; 7 bases are a match to TRBD1. The ends lost 2 bases at V and 6 bases at J; junction bases unmatched: 7. Germline loops: CDR1 SGHRS, CDR2 YFSETQ. The CDR3 runs to 14 residues. The CDR3 nucleotides read TGCGCCAGCAGCTTTGAGGGGGCGAGGGCTGAAGCTTTCTTT. Residues: CASSFEGARAEAFF.

The chain carries TRBV6-5 and TRBJ1-2; possible D gene TRBD1, 6 bases. CDR1 is MNHEY, CDR2 SVGAGI, per germline. V dropped 0 bases and J dropped 8 bases, with 10 bases sitting between them. CDR3 length: 13 amino acids. The CDR3: CASSYSGRGGYTF. The CDR3, as DNA: TGTGCCAGCAGTTACTCAGGCAGGGGCGGCTACACCTTC.

The V call is TRBV6-5, the J call TRBJ2-7; D is unresolved. Germline CDR1 reads MNHEY; CDR2 reads SVGAGI. The V end lost 0 bases, the J end lost 3 bases, and 9 bases lay between the germline ends. The CDR3 has 14 residues. CDR3 residues: CASSYSVGSYEQYF. The CDR3 DNA sequence: TGTGCCAGCAGTTACTCAGTTGGCAGCTACGAGCAGTACTTC.

This chain joins TRBV5-1 and TRBJ2-1; D possibly corresponds to TRBD1 (6 bases). CDR1 is SGHRS, CDR2 YFSETQ, per germline. V was shortened by 2 bases and J by 9 bases, with 9 bases between the two germline ends. The CDR3 is 12 amino acids. CDR3 amino acids: CASSLQGFEQFF. In nucleotides, the CDR3 is TGCGCCAGCAGCTTACAGGGATTTGAGCAGTTCTTC.

This clone appeared a few times. This sequence joins TRBV7-2 and TRBJ1-5; D not certain. Per the germline V gene, CDR1 is SGHTA and CDR2 is FQGNSA. The CDR3 has 14 amino acids. Trimming stripped 5 bases from V and 9 bases from J, with 17 bases between. The CDR3 nucleotides read TGTGCCAGCAGCGCGAGGGCCCTCGACGGGCCCCAGCATTTT. Translating gives CASSARALDGPQHF.

As DNA, the CDR3 is TGTGCCAGCAGCCCGTCGGGTGGCTATGAAGCTTTCTTT. This translates into CASSPSGGYEAFF. V and J are TRBV27 and TRBJ1-1, with D hard to call. Trimming took off 6 bases at V and 7 bases at J, with 15 bases between the two ends. Germline V gene data show CDR1 as MNHEY and CDR2 as SMNVEV (reference sequence). The CDR3 has 13 residues.

The chain joins TRBV19 to TRBJ2-1; D may be TRBD1 (5 bases). Germline V lookup: CDR1 LNHDA, CDR2 SQIVND (reference sequence). V was cut by 6 bases and J by 7 bases, with 19 bases left in between. This CDR3 has 15 residues. In DNA, the CDR3 is TGTGCCAGTAGAAAGGGCAGGGTATTAGAGAATGAGCAGTTCTTC. Its translation: CASRKGRVLENEQFF.

The chain is built from TRBV29-1 and TRBJ2-3; D uncertain. Germline CDR1 SQVTM, CDR2 ANQGSEA. The V gene lost 1 base and the J gene lost 3 bases, with 11 bases spanning the gap. CDR3 length equals 14 residues. CDR3 sequence (DNA): TGCAGCGTTGAAGTCAGTGTTATAACAGATACGCAGTATTTT. Encoded protein: CSVEVSVITDTQYF.

The chain employs TRBV9 and TRBJ1-3, with unresolved D. Germline V gene lookup returns CDR1 SGDLS and CDR2 YYNGEE. The CDR3 totals 15 residues. With 0 bases removed from V and 0 bases from J, the gap between germline ends came to 7 bases. The CDR3 sequence is CASSVELSSGNTIYF. In nucleotides, the CDR3 is TGTGCCAGCAGCGTAGAACTGAGCTCTGGAAACACCATATATTTT.

This chain links TRBV5-1 with TRBJ2-1, with 10 bases that match TRBD2. Germline CDR1 SGHRS, CDR2 YFSETQ. Trimming at V came to 3 bases and at J to 5 bases, leaving 11 bases not matched to a gene. The CDR3 is 17 amino acids. The CDR3 sequence is CASSSHIQREGNNEQFF. The CDR3 DNA reads as TGCGCCAGCAGCTCTCACATTCAGCGGGAGGGAAACAATGAGCAGTTCTTC.

CDR3 amino acids: CSVETRGRDRGTSGGSNEQFF. The CDR3 DNA follows: TGCAGCGTTGAAACGAGAGGCCGGGACAGGGGGACTAGCGGGGGTTCGAATGAGCAGTTCTTC. This chain connects TRBV29-1 to TRBJ2-1; 14 bases are shared with TRBD2. The germline gives CDR1 SQVTM, CDR2 ANQGSEA. The CDR3 covers 21 residues. Unmatched junction bases numbered 22, after V lost 2 bases and J lost 7 bases.

This sequence joins TRBV2 and TRBJ1-1; TRBD1 agrees at 9 bases. V lost 3 bases, J lost 0 bases, and 8 bases stayed unmatched. The CDR3 covers 17 residues. Germline-derived CDR1 and CDR2 are SNHLY and FYNNEI. The CDR3 is CASSETGGPGLNTEAFF. Written as DNA, the CDR3 is TGTGCCAGCAGTGAGACAGGGGGACCGGGGTTGAACACTGAAGCTTTCTTT.

The V call is TRBV5-6, the J call TRBJ2-1; weak D call: TRBD1 (6 bases). The ends were cut back, 0 bases at V and 6 bases at J, with 16 bases in the middle. CDR1 is SGHDT and CDR2 is YYEEEE in the germline V gene. CDR3 length: 16 residues. The CDR3 sequence: CASSLDKGQIFNEQFF. The CDR3, as DNA: TGTGCCAGCAGCTTGGATAAGGGACAAATTTTCAATGAGCAGTTCTTC. Drawing the rest from reference TRBV5-6 and TRBJ2-1, the complete variable domain is DAGVTQSPTHLIKTRGQQVTLRCSPKSGHDTVSWYQQALGQGPQFIFQYYEEEERQRGNFPDRFSGHQFPNYSSELNVNALLLGDSALYLCASSLDKGQIFNEQFFGPGTRLTVL.

The rearrangement joins TRBV18 to TRBJ1-1, with 10 bases that match TRBD1. The germline V gene encodes CDR1 KGHSH and CDR2 LQKENI. V lost 5 bases and J lost 5; bases outside the gene matches: 8. The CDR3 covers 15 residues. CDR3 nucleotide sequence: TGTGCCAGCTCATCGACAGGGGGCGTTGGTACTGAAGCTTTCTTT. Its protein is CASSSTGGVGTEAFF. The whole variable domain, filled in from reference TRBV18 and TRBJ1-1, reads NAGVMQNPRHLVRRRGQEARLRCSPMKGHSHVYWYRQLPEEGLKFMVYLQKENIIDESGMPKERFSAEFPKEGPSILRIQQVVRGDSAAYFCASSSTGGVGTEAFFGQGTRLTVV.

The J gene is TRBJ2-7, the V gene TRBV5-6; 13 bases map to TRBD2. The CDR3 sequence is 16 residues long. CDR1 and CDR2 (germline): SGHDT, YYEEEE. V gave up 4 bases and J gave up 6 bases; unmatched junction bases: 10. The CDR3 DNA follows: TGTGCCAGCAGCCCAGACGCACTAGCGGGAGGGGGCGAGCAGTACTTC. As protein: CASSPDALAGGGEQYF.

CDR3 in amino acids: CASSPSAPGFGYTF. The CDR3 nucleotides are TGTGCCAGTAGTCCATCCGCCCCCGGTTTTGGCTACACCTTC. The chain links TRBV19 to TRBJ1-2; D gene unclear. Trimming pared 5 bases from V and 7 bases from J, leaving 17 bases between. Germline values: CDR1 LNHDA, CDR2 SQIVND (reference sequence). The CDR3 totals 14 residues. Together with reference TRBV19 and TRBJ1-2, the CDR3 gives the full variable domain: DGGITQSPKYLFRKEGQNVTLSCEQNLNHDAMYWYRQDPGQGLRLIYYSQIVNDFQKGDIAEGYSVSREKKESFPLTVTSAQKNPTAFYLCASSPSAPGFGYTFGSGTRLTVV.

This chain joins TRBV28 and TRBJ1-1, with TRBD1 as a possible D gene (6 bases). Germline V gene lookup returns CDR1 MDHEN and CDR2 SYDVKM. Deletions cut 1 base from V and 2 bases from J, with 14 bases between. This CDR3 has 16 amino acids. DNA of the CDR3: TGTGCCAGCAGTTTATTGGCAGGGGTCGGCAACACTGAAGCTTTCTTT. Translation: CASSLLAGVGNTEAFF.

The V and J genes are TRBV13 and TRBJ2-7; TRBD1 is a possible D gene (6 bases). V lost 0 bases and J lost 3, with 18 bases in between. The CDR3 covers 17 residues. Germline V gene lookup returns CDR1 PRHDT and CDR2 FYEKMQ (reference sequence). The CDR3 spells CASSLGRKTGAFYEQYF. The CDR3 bases are TGTGCCAGCAGCTTAGGCCGTAAGACAGGAGCTTTCTACGAGCAGTACTTC.

V is TRBV10-1 and J is TRBJ2-2, with a weak D call TRBD2 (6 bases). Germline CDR1 WNHNN, CDR2 SYGVQD (reference sequence). Between the trimmed V and J ends, which lost 0 bases and 1 base, there was a span of 21 bases. The CDR3 runs 20 residues. This CDR3 is CASSESRASAQSLNTGELFF. CDR3 DNA: TGCGCCAGCAGTGAGTCGAGGGCTAGCGCTCAATCTTTGAACACCGGGGAGCTGTTTTTT.

The chain links TRBV5-1 to TRBJ1-2, with 8 bases aligning to TRBD1. J was trimmed by 2 bases and V by 0 bases; bases with no gene match: 3. Germline-derived CDR1 and CDR2 are SGHRS and YFSETQ. The CDR3 length is 15 residues. The CDR3 bases are TGCGCCAGCAGCTTGGGGACAGGGAAAAACTATGGCTACACCTTC. It is translated as CASSLGTGKNYGYTF.

The rearrangement links TRBV7-2 to TRBJ2-7; 9 bases are a match to TRBD2. CDR3 length equals 14 residues. V lost 4 bases, J lost 7 bases, and 8 bases stayed unmatched. Germline V CDR1 and CDR2: SGHTA, FQGNSA. CDR3 DNA sequence: TGTGCCAGCAGCTCCGGGGCGGGAGGGCTTGAGCAGTACTTC. Its protein is CASSSGAGGLEQYF. Using reference TRBV7-2 and TRBJ2-7 for the parts outside the CDR3, the full variable domain is GAGVSQSPSNKVTEKGKDVELRCDPISGHTALYWYRQSLGQGLEFLIYFQGNSAPDKSGLPSDRFSAERTGGSVSTLTIQRTQQEDSAVYLCASSSGAGGLEQYFGPGTRLTVT.

The sample holds a few counts of this clone. The chain employs TRBV6-6 and TRBJ1-5, with D possibly TRBD1 on 5 matching bases. Trimming cost V 4 bases and J 5 bases, with 6 bases left between them. The CDR3 loop spans 12 amino acids. Germline values: CDR1 MNHNY, CDR2 SVGAGI (reference sequence). DNA for the CDR3: TGTGCCAGCAGTTCGGGGGATCAGCCCCAGCATTTT. Translating gives CASSSGDQPQHF.

The chain employs TRBV10-1 and TRBJ2-3; 12 nucleotides match TRBD2. The CDR3 sequence is 15 residues long. Germline lookup yields CDR1 WNHNN and CDR2 SYGVQD (reference sequence). J was trimmed by 4 bases and V by 6 bases; bases with no gene match: 5. CDR3 region: CASSRTSGNSDTQYF. The CDR3 DNA reads as TGCGCCAGCAGCCGGACTAGCGGGAATTCAGATACGCAGTATTTT.